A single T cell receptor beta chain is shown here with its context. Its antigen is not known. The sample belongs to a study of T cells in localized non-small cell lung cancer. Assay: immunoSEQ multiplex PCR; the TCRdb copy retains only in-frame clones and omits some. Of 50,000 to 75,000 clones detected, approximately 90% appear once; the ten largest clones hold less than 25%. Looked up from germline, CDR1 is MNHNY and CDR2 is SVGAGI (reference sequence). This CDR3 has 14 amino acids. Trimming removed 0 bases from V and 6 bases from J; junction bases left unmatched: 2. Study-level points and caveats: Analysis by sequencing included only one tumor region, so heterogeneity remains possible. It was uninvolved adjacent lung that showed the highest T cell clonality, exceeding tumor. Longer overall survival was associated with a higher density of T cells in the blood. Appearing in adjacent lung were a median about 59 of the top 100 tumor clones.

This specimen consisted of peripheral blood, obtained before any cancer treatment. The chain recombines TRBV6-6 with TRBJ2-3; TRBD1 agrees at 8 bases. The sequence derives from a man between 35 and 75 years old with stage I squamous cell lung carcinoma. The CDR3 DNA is TGTGCCAGCAGTTACTCGGACAGGGCGGATACGCAGTATTTT. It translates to CASSYSDRADTQYF.